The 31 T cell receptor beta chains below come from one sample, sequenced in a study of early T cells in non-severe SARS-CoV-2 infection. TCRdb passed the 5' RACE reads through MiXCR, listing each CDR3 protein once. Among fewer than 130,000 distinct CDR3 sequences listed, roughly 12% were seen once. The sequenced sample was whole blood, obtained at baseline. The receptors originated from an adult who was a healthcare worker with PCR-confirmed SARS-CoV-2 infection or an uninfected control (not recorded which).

The CDR3 coding sequence is TGTGCCAGCAAAGGCGGGGGGTACAATGAGCAGTTCTTC. Encoded protein: CASKGGGYNEQFF. This rearrangement joins TRBV6-5 to TRBJ2-1; 8 bases line up with TRBD2. CDR1 and CDR2 (germline): MNHEY, SVGAGI. With V trimmed by 7 bases and J by 4 bases, 3 bases remained unmatched. This CDR3 comprises 13 residues.

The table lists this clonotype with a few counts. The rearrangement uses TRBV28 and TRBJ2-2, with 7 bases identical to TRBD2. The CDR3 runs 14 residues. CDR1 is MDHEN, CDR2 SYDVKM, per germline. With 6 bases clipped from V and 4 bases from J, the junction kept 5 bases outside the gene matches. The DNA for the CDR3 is TGTGCCAGCAGCTTGGGACTATCCACCGGGGAGCTGTTTTTT. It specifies CASSLGLSTGELFF.

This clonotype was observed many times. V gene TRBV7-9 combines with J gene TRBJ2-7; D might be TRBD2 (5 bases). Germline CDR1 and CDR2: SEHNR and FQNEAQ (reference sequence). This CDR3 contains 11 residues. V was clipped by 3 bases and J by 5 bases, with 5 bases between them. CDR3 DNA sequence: TGTGCCAGCAGCTTGAGGGACGAGCAGTACTTC. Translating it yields CASSLRDEQYF.

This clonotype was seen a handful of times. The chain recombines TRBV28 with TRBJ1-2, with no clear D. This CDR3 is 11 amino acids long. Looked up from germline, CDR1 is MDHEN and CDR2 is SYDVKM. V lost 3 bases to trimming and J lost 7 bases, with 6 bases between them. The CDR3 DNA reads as TGTGCCAGCAGTTTGATGTCTGGCTACACCTTC. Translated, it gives CASSLMSGYTF.

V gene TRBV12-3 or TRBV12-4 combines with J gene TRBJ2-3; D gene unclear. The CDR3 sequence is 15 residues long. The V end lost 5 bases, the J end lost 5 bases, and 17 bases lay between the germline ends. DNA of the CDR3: TGTGCCAGCAGTGGGAAGGACCGCCCGCGAGATACGCAGTATTTT. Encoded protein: CASSGKDRPRDTQYF.

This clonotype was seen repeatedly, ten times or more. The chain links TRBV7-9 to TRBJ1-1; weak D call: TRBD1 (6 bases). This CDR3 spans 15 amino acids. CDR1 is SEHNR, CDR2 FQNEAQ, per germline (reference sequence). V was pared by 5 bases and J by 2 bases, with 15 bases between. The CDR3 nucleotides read TGTGCCAGCAGCCGTGCAGGGGCTTATAACACTGAAGCTTTCTTT. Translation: CASSRAGAYNTEAFF.

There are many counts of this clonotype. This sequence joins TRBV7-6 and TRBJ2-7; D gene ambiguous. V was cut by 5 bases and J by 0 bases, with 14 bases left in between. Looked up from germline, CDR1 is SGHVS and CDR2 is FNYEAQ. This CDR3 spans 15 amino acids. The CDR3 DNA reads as TGTGCCAGCAGCCCTGCTTTGGACCCCTCCTACGAGCAGTACTTC. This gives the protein CASSPALDPSYEQYF.

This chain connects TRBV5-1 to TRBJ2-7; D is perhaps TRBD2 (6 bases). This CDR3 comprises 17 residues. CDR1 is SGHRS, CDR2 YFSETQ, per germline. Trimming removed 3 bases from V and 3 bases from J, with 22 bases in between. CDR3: CASSSKPGTGDNYEQYF. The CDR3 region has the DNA TGCGCCAGCAGCTCAAAACCCGGGACTGGGGATAACTACGAGCAGTACTTC.

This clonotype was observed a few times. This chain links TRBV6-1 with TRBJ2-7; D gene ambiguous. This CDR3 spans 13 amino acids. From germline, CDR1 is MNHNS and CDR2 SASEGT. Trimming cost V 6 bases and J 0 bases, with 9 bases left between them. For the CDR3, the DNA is TGTGCCAGCAGGTACGCCACCTCCTACGAGCAGTACTTC. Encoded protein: CASRYATSYEQYF.

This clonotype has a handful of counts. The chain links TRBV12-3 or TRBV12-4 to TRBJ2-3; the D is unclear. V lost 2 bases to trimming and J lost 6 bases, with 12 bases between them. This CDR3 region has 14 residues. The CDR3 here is CASSLIGVRDTQYF. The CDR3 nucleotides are TGTGCCAGCAGTTTAATTGGGGTTCGCGATACGCAGTATTTT.

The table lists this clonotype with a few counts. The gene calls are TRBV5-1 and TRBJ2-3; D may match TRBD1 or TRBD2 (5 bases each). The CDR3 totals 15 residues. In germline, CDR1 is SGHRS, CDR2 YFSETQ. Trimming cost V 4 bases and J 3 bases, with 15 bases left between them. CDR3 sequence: CASSPGRGGTDTQYF. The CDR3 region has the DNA TGCGCCAGCAGCCCCGGTAGGGGCGGGACAGATACGCAGTATTTT.

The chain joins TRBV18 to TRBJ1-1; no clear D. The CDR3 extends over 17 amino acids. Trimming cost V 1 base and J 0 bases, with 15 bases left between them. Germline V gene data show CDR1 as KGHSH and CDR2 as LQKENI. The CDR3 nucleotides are TGTGCCAGCTCACCACGGACCGCGAACCACTTGAACACTGAAGCTTTCTTT. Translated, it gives CASSPRTANHLNTEAFF.

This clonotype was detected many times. Here the CDR3 DNA reads TGCGCCAGCAGCCTACATCCGGGACCAAACGATCAGCCCCAGCATTTT. Protein sequence: CASSLHPGPNDQPQHF. The chain has TRBV4-1 and TRBJ1-5; TRBD1 is a possible D gene (5 bases). In germline, CDR1 is MGHRA, CDR2 YSYEKL. This CDR3 comprises 16 residues. With 4 bases removed from V and 5 bases from J, the gap between germline ends came to 18 bases.

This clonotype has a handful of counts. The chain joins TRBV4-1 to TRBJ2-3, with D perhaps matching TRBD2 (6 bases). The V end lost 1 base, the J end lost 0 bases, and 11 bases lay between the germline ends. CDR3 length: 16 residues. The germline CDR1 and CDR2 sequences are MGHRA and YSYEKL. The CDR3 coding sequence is TGCGCCAGCAGCCAAGCCCGGGGGTCTAGCACAGATACGCAGTATTTT. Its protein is CASSQARGSSTDTQYF.

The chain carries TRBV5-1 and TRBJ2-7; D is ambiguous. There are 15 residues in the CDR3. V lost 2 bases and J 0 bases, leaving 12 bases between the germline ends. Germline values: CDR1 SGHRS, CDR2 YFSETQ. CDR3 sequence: CASSFLDVASYEQYF. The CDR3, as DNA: TGCGCCAGCAGCTTCCTCGACGTGGCCTCCTACGAGCAGTACTTC.

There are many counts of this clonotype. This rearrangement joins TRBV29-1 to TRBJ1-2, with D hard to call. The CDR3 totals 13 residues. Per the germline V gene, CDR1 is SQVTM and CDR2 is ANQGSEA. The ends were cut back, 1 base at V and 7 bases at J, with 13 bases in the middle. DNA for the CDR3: TGCAGCGTTGAAGGGCAGACCGAACTTGGCTACACCTTC. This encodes CSVEGQTELGYTF.

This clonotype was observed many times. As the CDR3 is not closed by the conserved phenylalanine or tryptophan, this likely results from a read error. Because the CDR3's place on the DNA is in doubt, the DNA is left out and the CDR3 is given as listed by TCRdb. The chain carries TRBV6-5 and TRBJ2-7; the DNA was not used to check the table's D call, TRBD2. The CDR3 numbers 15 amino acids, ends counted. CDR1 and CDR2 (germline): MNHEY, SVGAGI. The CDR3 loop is CASSYSNSDERQVPH.

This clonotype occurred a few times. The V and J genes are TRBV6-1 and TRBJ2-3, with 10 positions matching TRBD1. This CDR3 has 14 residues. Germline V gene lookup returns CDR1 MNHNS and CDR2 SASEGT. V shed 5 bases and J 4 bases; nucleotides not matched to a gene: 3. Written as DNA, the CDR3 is TGTGCCAGCAGTATGGGACAGGGGCCAGATACGCAGTATTTT. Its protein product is CASSMGQGPDTQYF.

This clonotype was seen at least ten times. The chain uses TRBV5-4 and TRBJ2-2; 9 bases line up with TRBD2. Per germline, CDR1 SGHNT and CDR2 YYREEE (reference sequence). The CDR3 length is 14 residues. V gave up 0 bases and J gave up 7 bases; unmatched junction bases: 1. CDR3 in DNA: TGTGCCAGCAGCTTGGAACTAGCGGGCGGGGAGCTGTTTTTT. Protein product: CASSLELAGGELFF.

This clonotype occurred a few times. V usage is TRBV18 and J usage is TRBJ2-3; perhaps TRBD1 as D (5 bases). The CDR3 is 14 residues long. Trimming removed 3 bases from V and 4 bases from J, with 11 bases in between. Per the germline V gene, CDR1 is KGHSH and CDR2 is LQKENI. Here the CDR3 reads CASSPFQGADTQYF. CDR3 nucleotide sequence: TGTGCCAGCTCACCGTTCCAGGGCGCAGATACGCAGTATTTT.

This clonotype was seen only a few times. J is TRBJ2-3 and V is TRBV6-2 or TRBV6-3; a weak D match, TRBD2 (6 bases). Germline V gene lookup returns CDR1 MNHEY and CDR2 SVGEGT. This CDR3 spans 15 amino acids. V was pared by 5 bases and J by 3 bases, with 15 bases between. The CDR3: CASSGPFGLTDTQYF. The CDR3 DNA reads TGTGCCAGCAGTGGTCCTTTCGGACTAACAGATACGCAGTATTTT.

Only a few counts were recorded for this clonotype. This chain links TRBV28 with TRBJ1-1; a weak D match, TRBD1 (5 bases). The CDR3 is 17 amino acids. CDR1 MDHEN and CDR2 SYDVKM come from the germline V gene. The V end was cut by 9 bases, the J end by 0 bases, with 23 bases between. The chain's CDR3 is CASLSGLGRGMNTEAFF. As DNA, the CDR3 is TGTGCCAGTTTGAGCGGACTAGGTCGGGGGATGAACACTGAAGCTTTCTTT.

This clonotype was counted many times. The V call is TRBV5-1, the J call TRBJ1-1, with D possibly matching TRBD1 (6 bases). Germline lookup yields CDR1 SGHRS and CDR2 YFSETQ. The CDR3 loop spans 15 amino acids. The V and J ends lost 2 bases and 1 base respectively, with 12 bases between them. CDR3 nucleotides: TGCGCCAGCAGCTTACACGGGGGGCCGAACACTGAAGCTTTCTTT. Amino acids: CASSLHGGPNTEAFF.

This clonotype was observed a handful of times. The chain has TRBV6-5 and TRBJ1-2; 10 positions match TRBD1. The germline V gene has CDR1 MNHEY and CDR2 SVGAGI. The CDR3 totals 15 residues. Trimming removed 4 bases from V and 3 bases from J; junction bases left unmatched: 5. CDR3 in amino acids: CASSWGGTGDYGYTF. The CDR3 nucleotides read TGTGCCAGCAGTTGGGGGGGGACAGGGGACTATGGCTACACCTTC.

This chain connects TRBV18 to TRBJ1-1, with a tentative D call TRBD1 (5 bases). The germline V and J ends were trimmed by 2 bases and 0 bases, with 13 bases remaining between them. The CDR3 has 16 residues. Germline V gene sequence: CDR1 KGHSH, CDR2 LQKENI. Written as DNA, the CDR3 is TGTGCCAGCTCACCAGGGGCACCCCGATTGAACACTGAAGCTTTCTTT. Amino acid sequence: CASSPGAPRLNTEAFF.

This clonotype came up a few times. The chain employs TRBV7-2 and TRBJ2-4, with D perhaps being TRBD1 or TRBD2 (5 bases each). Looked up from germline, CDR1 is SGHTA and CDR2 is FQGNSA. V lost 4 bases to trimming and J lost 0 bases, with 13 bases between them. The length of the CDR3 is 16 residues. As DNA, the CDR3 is TGTGCCAGCAGCTCGAGCCCCGGGACAGCCAAAAACATTCAGTACTTC. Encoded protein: CASSSSPGTAKNIQYF.

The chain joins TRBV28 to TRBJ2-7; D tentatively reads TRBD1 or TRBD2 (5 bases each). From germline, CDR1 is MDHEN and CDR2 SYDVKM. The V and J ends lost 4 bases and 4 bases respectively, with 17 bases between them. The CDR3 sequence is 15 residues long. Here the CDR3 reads CASSSDPGPPYEQYF. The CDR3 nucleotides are TGTGCCAGCAGTTCCGACCCGGGACCGCCATACGAGCAGTACTTC.

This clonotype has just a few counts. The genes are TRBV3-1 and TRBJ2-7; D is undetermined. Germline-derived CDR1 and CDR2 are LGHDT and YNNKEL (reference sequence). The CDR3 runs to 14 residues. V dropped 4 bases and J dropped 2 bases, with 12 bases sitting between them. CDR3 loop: CASSLVGNTYEQYF. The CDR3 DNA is TGTGCCAGCAGCCTCGTGGGCAACACCTACGAGCAGTACTTC.

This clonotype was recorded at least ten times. The CDR3 loop reads CATAGTGFENYEQYF. The CDR3 DNA reads TGTGCCACCGCAGGGACAGGGTTCGAGAACTACGAGCAGTACTTC. The chain carries TRBV5-4 and TRBJ2-7; 9 bases are a match to TRBD1. Per the germline V gene, CDR1 is SGHNT and CDR2 is YYREEE (reference sequence). There are 15 residues in the CDR3. The V gene end was trimmed by 9 bases and the J gene end by 3 bases; junction bases not matched to a gene: 13.

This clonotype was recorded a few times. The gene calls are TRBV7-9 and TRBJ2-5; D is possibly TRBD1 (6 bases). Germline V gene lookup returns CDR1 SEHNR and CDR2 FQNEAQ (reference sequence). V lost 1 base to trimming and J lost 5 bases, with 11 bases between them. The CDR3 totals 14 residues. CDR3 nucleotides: TGTGCCAGCAGCTTAGTCTCAGGGGTCGAGACCCAGTACTTC. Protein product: CASSLVSGVETQYF.

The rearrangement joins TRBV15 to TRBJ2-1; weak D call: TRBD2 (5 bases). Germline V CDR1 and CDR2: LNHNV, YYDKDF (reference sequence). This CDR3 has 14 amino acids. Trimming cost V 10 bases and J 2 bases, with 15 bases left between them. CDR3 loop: CASITPGAYNEQFF. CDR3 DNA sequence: TGTGCCAGCATCACACCCGGGGCCTACAATGAGCAGTTCTTC.